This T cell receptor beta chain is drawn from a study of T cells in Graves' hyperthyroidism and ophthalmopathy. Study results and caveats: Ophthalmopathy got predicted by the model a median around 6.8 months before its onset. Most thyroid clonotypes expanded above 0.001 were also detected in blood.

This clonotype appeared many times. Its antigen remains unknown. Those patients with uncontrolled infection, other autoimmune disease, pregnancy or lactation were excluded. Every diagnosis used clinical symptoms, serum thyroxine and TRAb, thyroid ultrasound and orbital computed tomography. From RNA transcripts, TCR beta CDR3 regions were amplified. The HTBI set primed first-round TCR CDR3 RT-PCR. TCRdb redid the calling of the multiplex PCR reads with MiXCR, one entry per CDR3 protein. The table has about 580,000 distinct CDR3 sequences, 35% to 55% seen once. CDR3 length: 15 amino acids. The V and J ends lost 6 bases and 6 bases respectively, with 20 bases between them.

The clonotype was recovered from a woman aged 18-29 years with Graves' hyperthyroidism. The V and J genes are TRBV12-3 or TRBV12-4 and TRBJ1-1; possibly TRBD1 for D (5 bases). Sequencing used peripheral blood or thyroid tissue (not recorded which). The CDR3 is CASSLPGPRRAEAFF. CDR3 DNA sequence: TGTGCCAGCAGCCTACCGGGACCCAGGAGGGCTGAAGCTTTCTTT.